The TCR beta chain under discussion was sequenced for a study of ipilimumab plus nivolumab after autologous stem cell transplantation (dated by TCRdb to the early 2020s). With regard to the full study: A median of roughly five ipilimumab doses and roughly eight nivolumab doses was received by trial patients. Patients with high-risk diffuse large B cell lymphoma, mature T cell lymphoma, or multiple myeloma undergoing autologous transplant were enrolled in the trial. The intent-to-treat population of the trial was made up of under 40 patients.

As regards this clone: The target of this receptor is not known. Base qualities were left out, and no much larger clone turns up one base away.

The CDR3 contains 17 residues, cysteine and phenylalanine counted. The DNA shown is the 51-base CDR3, in frame from base 1. V has 4 bases trimmed and J has 4 bases trimmed; junction bases matching no gene number 12. The CDR1 and CDR2 encoded by the germline V gene are SGHTA and FQGNSA. Libraries were built with the immunoSEQ multiplex PCR assay. Here the immuneACCESS table is served through TCRdb, limited to in-frame sequences with V and J called. Missing clones are a known gap in these copies; in checked studies unresolved V genes cover under half, and the rest lacks a known reason. The sample records 2,000 to 3,000 clones, more than 85% of which are singletons. The ten top clones hold 1.5% to 2% of the sample. Ipilimumab was given at 1 mg/kg intravenously on day 1 of selected weeks, and checkpoint therapy started 14 to 28 days after autologous transplant. The nivolumab dose was 3 mg/kg intravenously, delivered on day 1 of weeks 1, 4, 7, 10, and every two weeks through week 26. The study was a Phase Ib clinical trial testing combined checkpoint inhibition with ipilimumab and nivolumab as consolidation after autologous stem cell transplantation.

Paper-wide results and their limitations: Combined checkpoint inhibition as post-transplant consolidation was concluded by the authors to appear tolerable. According to the authors, a biologic rationale for studying the approach further came from T cell receptor repertoire, regulatory T cell phenotype and gut microbiota profiles.

This chain is built from TRBV7-2 and TRBJ2-1; TRBD2 lines up with 8 middle nucleotides. Sequences were derived from PBMCs, sampled in a trial of ipilimumab plus nivolumab as post-transplant consolidation. This receptor was obtained from a male donor with primary mediastinal lymphoma. The DNA sequence is as follows: TGTGCCAGCAGCTCCGAGGGAGCGGGGGCCTCTTACAATGAGCAGTTCTTC. The translation is CASSSEGAGASYNEQFF.